A single sample gave rise to the 10 T cell receptor beta chains below, sequenced in a study of blood T cell repertoires in COVID-19 (dated by TCRdb to the early 2020s). The method behind the library was the immunoSEQ multiplex PCR assay. Not all clones reach the TCRdb copy of this immuneACCESS table, which keeps in-frame sequences only. Checked studies attribute under half of the gap to unresolved V genes and leave the rest unexplained. The sample includes some 100,000 clones, with 80% to 95% observed a single time. The ten largest account for about 6.3% of the sample. The sample was peripheral blood. The source of these receptors is an older woman with active COVID-19.

V is TRBV4-2 and J is TRBJ1-1; D is uncertain. Trimming removed 0 bases at V and 2 bases at J, with 7 bases between. Per germline, CDR1 LGHNA and CDR2 YNFKEQ. CDR3 size: 14 residues. The CDR3 nucleotides read TGTGCCAGCAGCCAAGATTACAGTAACACTGAAGCTTTCTTT. This translates into CASSQDYSNTEAFF.

This chain links TRBV5-4 with TRBJ1-2, with D possibly matching TRBD1 (5 bases). CDR1 and CDR2 (germline): SGHNT, YYREEE (reference sequence). Trimming took off 3 bases at V and 6 bases at J, with 18 bases between the two ends. The CDR3 runs 15 residues. The CDR3, as DNA: TGTGCCAGCAGCTCCAGGGAATCCGACCCTCATGGCTACACCTTC. It yields the protein CASSSRESDPHGYTF.

CDR3 amino acids: CASSLGIPSGRNEQFF. CDR3 nucleotides: TGTGCCAGCAGCTTAGGGATTCCTAGCGGGCGCAATGAGCAGTTCTTC. V and J are TRBV11-2 and TRBJ2-1; 8 bases are shared with TRBD2. V lost 1 base, J lost 6 bases, and 8 bases stayed unmatched. This CDR3 spans 16 amino acids. Germline V gene lookup returns CDR1 SGHAT and CDR2 FQNNGV. The full variable domain, in which reference TRBV11-2 and TRBJ2-1 provide the parts outside the CDR3, is EAGVAQSPRYKIIEKRQSVAFWCNPISGHATLYWYQQILGQGPKLLIQFQNNGVVDDSQLPKDRFSAERLKGVDSTLKIQPAKLEDSAVYLCASSLGIPSGRNEQFFGPGTRLTVL.

The gene calls are TRBV7-7 and TRBJ2-2, with 8 bases identical to TRBD1. The CDR3 is 15 residues long. V was pared by 5 bases and J by 6 bases, with 8 bases of the junction left unmatched. CDR1 is SSHAT, CDR2 FNYEAQ, per germline (reference sequence). CDR3 residues: CASSVQGAWAGELFF. Here the CDR3 DNA reads TGTGCCAGCAGCGTTCAGGGGGCATGGGCCGGGGAGCTGTTTTTT. The full variable domain, rest sourced from reference TRBV7-7 and TRBJ2-2, is GAGVSQSPRYKVTKRGQDVTLRCDPISSHATLYWYQQALGQGPEFLTYFNYEAQPDKSGLPSDRFSAERPEGSISTLTIQRTEQRDSAMYRCASSVQGAWAGELFFGEGSRLTVL.

This clone was seen just once. The V and J genes are TRBV28 and TRBJ1-2; D unclear. This CDR3 comprises 12 residues. Germline loops: CDR1 MDHEN, CDR2 SYDVKM. V lost 3 bases and J lost 3, with 5 bases in between. The CDR3 sequence: CASSFTDYGYTF. The CDR3 nucleotides read TGTGCCAGCAGTTTCACGGACTATGGCTACACCTTC.

The J gene is TRBJ2-6, the V gene TRBV4-1; 7 positions match TRBD1. The CDR3 contains 17 residues. V lost 9 bases to trimming and J lost 2 bases; unmatched junction nucleotides: 13. CDR1 MGHRA and CDR2 YSYEKL come from the germline V gene. The CDR3 spells CASREGGLKPGANVLTF. CDR3 nucleotides: TGCGCCAGTAGAGAAGGGGGCTTAAAGCCTGGGGCCAACGTCCTGACTTTC.

The chain carries TRBV3-1 (or the pseudogene TRBV3-2) and TRBJ2-7; D gene uncertain. The CDR3 contains 12 residues. Trimming took 4 bases from V and 5 from J, leaving 9 bases between them. Germline CDR1 reads LGHDT; CDR2 reads YNNKEL (reference sequence). Here the CDR3 DNA reads TGTGCCAGCAGCCGTAATCTTAACGAGCAGTACTTC. Translation: CASSRNLNEQYF.

This chain connects TRBV2 to TRBJ2-7, with 8 bases identical to TRBD2. Unmatched junction bases numbered 8, after V lost 7 bases and J lost 0 bases. Germline V lookup: CDR1 SNHLY, CDR2 FYNNEI. This CDR3 has 15 amino acids. As DNA, the CDR3 is TGTGCCAGCACCCATATCAGCGGGAGCTCCTACGAGCAGTACTTC. Its translation is CASTHISGSSYEQYF. The full variable domain, completed using reference TRBV2 and TRBJ2-7, is EPEVTQTPSHQVTQMGQEVILRCVPISNHLYFYWYRQILGQKVEFLVSFYNNEISEKSEIFDDQFSVERPDGSNFTLKIRSTKLEDSAMYFCASTHISGSSYEQYFGPGTRLTVT.

J is TRBJ2-2 and V is TRBV3-1 (or the pseudogene TRBV3-2); weak D call: TRBD1 (6 bases). The germline V gene has CDR1 LGHDT and CDR2 YNNKEL (reference sequence). CDR3 size: 14 residues. Between the trimmed V and J ends, which lost 0 bases and 8 bases, there was a span of 10 bases. CDR3 protein: CASSQDQGMGELFF. CDR3 nucleotides: TGTGCCAGCAGCCAAGATCAGGGGATGGGGGAGCTGTTTTTT.

The chain is built from TRBV4-3 and TRBJ1-1, with no clear D. The CDR3 spans 15 residues. Germline assignment: CDR1 LGHNA and CDR2 YSLEER. The germline V and J ends were trimmed by 4 bases and 3 bases, with 15 bases remaining between them. As DNA, the CDR3 is TGCGCCAGCAGCCGAACTGACTTATCGGACACTGAAGCTTTCTTT. This sequence encodes CASSRTDLSDTEAFF.